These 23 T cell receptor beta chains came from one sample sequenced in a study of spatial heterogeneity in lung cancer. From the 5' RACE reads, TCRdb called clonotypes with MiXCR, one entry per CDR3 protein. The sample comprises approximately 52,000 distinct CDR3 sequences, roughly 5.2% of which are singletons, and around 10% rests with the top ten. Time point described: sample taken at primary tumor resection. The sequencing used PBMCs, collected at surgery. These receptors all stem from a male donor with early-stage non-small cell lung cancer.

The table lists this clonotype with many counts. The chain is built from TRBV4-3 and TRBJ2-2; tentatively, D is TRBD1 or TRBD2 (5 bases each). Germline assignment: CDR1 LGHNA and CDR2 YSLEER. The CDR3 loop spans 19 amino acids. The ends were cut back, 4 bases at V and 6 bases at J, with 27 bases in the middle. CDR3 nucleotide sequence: TGCGCCAGCAGCCTCTCCCAATCCTCACCGGGACGGACCGCCGGGGAGCTGTTTTTT. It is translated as CASSLSQSSPGRTAGELFF.

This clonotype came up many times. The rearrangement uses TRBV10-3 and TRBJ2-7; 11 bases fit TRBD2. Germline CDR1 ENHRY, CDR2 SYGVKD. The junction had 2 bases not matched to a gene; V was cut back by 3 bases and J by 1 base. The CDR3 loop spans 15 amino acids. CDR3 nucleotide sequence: TGTGCCATCAGTGAACTAGCGGGAGTATCCTACGAGCAGTACTTC. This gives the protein CAISELAGVSYEQYF.

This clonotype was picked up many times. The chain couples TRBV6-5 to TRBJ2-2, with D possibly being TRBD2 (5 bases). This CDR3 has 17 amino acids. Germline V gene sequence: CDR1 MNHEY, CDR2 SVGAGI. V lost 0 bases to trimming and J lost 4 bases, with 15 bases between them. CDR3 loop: CASSYSHGGSGTGELFF. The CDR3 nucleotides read TGTGCCAGCAGTTACTCCCACGGAGGCTCGGGCACCGGGGAGCTGTTTTTT.

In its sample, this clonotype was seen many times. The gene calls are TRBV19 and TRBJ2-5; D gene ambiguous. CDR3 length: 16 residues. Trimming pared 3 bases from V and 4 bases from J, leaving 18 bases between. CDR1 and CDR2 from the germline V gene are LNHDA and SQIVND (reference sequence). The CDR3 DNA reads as TGTGCCAGTAGTATCAACCTTGGCCAATGGGGAGAGACCCAGTACTTC. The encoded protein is CASSINLGQWGETQYF.

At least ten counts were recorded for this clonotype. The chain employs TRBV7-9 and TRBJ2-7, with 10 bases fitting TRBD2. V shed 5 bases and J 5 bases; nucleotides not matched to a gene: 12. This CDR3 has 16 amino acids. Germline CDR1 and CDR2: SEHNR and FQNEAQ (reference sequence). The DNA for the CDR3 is TGTGCCAGCAGCCTACTAGCGGGAAGGGCCTTCGACGAGCAGTACTTC. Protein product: CASSLLAGRAFDEQYF. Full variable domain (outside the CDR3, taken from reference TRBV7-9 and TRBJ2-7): DTGVSQNPRHKITKRGQNVTFRCDPISEHNRLYWYRQTLGQGPEFLTYFQNEAQLEKSRLLSDRFSAERPKGSFSTLEIQRTEQGDSAMYLCASSLLAGRAFDEQYFGPGTRLTVT.

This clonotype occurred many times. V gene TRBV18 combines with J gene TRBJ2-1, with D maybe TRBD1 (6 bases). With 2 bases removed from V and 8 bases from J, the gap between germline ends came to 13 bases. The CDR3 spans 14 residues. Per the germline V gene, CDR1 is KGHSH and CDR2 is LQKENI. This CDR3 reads CASSPRAWGHEQFF. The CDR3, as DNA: TGTGCCAGCTCACCAAGAGCCTGGGGGCATGAGCAGTTCTTC.

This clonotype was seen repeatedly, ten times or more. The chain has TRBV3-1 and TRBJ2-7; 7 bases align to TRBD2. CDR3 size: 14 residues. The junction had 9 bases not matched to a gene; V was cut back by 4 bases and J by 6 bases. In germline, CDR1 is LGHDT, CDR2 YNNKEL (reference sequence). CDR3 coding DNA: TGTGCCAGCAGCCCCGGCTGGGAGGGGAGCGAGCAGTACTTC. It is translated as CASSPGWEGSEQYF.

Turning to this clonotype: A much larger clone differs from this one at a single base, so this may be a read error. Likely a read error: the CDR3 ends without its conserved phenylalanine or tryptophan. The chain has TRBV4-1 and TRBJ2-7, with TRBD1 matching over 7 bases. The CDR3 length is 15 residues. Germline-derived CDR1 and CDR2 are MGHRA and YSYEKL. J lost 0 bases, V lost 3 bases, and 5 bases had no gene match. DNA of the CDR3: TGCGCCAGCAGCCAGGCTTGGGACAGCTCCTACGAGCAGTACTCC. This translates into CASSQAWDSSYEQYS.

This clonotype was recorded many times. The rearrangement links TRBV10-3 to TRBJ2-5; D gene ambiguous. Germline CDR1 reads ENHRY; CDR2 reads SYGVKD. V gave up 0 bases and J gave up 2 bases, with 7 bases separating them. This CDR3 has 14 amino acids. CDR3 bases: TGTGCCATCAGTGAGTCTACAGCACAAGAGACCCAGTACTTC. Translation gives CAISESTAQETQYF.

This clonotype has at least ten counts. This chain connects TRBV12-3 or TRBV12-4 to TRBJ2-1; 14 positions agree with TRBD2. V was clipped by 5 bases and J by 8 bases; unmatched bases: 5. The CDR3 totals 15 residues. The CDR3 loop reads CASSARLAGGHEQFF. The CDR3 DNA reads TGTGCCAGCAGTGCAAGACTAGCGGGAGGGCATGAGCAGTTCTTC.

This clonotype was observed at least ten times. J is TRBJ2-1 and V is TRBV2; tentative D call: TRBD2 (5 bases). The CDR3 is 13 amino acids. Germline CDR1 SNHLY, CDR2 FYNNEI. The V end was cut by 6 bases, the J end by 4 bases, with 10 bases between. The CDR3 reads CASRETTYNEQFF. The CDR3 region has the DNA TGTGCCAGCAGGGAGACTACGTACAATGAGCAGTTCTTC.

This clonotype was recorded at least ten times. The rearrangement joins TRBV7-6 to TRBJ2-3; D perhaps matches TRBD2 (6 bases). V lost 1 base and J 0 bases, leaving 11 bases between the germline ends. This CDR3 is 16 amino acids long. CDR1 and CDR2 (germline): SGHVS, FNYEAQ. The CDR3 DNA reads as TGTGCCAGCAGCTTAGAAGGGCTAGCGAGCACAGATACGCAGTATTTT. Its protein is CASSLEGLASTDTQYF.

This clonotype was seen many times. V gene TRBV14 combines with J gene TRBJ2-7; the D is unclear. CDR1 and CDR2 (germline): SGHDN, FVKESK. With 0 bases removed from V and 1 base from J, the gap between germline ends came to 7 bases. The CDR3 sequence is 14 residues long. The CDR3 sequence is CASSQEVQSYEQYF. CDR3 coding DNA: TGTGCCAGCAGCCAAGAGGTCCAATCCTACGAGCAGTACTTC. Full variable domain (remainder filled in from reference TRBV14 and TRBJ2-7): EAGVTQFPSHSVIEKGQTVTLRCDPISGHDNLYWYRRVMGKEIKFLLHFVKESKQDESGMPNNRFLAERTGGTYSTLKVQPAELEDSGVYFCASSQEVQSYEQYFGPGTRLTVT.

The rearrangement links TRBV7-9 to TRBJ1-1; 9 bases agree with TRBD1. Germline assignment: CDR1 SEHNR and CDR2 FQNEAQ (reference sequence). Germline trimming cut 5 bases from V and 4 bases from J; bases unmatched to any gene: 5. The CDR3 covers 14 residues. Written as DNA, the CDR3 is TGTGCCAGCAGCCGGGGACAGGGAGCCACTGAAGCTTTCTTT. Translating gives CASSRGQGATEAFF. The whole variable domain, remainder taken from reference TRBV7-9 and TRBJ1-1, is DTGVSQNPRHKITKRGQNVTFRCDPISEHNRLYWYRQTLGQGPEFLTYFQNEAQLEKSRLLSDRFSAERPKGSFSTLEIQRTEQGDSAMYLCASSRGQGATEAFFGQGTRLTVV.

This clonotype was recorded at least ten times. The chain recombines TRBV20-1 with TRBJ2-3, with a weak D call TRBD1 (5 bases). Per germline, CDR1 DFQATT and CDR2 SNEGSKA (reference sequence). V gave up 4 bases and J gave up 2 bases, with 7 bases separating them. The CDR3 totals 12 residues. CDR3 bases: TGCAGTGCTACGACAGCCACAGATACGCAGTATTTT. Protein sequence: CSATTATDTQYF.

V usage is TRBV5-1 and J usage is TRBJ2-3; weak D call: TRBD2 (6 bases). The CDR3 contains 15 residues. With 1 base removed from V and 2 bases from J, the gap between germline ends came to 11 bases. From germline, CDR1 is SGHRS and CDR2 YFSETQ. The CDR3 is CASSLTGAPTDTQYF. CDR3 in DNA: TGCGCCAGCAGCTTGACGGGAGCCCCCACAGATACGCAGTATTTT. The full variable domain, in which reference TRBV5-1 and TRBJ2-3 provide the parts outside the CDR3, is KAGVTQTPRYLIKTRGQQVTLSCSPISGHRSVSWYQQTPGQGLQFLFEYFSETQRNKGNFPGRFSGRQFSNSRSEMNVSTLELGDSALYLCASSLTGAPTDTQYFGPGTRLTVL.

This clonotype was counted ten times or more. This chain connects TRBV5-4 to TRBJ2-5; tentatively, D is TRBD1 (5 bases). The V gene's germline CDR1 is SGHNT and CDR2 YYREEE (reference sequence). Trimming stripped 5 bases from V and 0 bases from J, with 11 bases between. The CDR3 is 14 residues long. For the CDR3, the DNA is TGTGCCAGCAGTTCCACAGGTGACCAAGAGACCCAGTACTTC. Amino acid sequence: CASSSTGDQETQYF.

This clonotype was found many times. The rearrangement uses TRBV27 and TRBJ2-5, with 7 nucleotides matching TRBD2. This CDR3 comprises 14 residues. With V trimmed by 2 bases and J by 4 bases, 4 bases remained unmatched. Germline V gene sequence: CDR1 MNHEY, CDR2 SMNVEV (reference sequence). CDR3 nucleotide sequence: TGTGCCAGCAGTTTAGCGGGAGTCGTAGAGACCCAGTACTTC. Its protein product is CASSLAGVVETQYF.

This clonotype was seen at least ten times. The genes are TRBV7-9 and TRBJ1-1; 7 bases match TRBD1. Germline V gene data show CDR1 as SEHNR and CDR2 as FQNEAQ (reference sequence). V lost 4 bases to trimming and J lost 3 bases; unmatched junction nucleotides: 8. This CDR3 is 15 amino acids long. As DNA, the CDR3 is TGTGCCAGCAGCTGGGCAGGGGGTATTTACACTGAAGCTTTCTTT. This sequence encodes CASSWAGGIYTEAFF.

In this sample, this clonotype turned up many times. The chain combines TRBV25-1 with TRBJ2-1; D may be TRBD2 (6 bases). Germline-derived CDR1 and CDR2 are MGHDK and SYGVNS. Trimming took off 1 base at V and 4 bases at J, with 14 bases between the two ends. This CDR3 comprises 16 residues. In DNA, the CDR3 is TGTGCCAGCAGTGAATTGGAGGGAAGAGGGTACAATGAGCAGTTCTTC. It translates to CASSELEGRGYNEQFF.

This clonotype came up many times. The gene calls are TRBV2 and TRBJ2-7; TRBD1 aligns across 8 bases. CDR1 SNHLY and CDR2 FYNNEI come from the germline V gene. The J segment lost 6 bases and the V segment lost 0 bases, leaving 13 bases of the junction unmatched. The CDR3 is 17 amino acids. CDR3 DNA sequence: TGTGCCAGCAGTGAAGCGCTTGGACAGGGTCCTGAGGGCGAGCAGTACTTC. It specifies CASSEALGQGPEGEQYF.

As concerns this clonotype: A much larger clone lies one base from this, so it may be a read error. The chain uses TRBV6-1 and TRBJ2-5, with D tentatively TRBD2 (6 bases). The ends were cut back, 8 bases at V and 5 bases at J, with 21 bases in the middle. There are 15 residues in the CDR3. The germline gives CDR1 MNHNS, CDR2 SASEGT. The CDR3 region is CASANNRVAAETQYF. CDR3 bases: TGTGCCAGCGCTAACAACAGAGTAGCGGCGGAGACCCAGTACTTC.

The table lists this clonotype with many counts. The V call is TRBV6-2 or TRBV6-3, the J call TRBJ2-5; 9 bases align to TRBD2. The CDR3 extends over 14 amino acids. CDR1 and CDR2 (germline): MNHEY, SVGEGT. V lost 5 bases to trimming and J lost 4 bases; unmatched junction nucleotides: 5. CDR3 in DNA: TGTGCCAGCAGTACGCGGGGGGGGCCAGAGACCCAGTACTTC. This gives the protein CASSTRGGPETQYF.